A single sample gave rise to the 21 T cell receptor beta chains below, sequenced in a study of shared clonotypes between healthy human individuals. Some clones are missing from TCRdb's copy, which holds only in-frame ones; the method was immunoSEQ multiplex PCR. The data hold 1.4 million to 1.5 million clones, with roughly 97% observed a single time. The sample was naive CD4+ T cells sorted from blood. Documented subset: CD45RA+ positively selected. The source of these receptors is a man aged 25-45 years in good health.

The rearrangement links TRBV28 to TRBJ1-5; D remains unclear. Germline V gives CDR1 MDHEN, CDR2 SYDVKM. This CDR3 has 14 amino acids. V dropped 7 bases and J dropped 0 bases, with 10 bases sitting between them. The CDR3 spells CASTEGDSNQPQHF. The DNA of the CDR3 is TGTGCCAGCACTGAGGGAGATAGCAATCAGCCCCAGCATTTT.

CDR3 in amino acids: CASSLLSQVHEQFF. DNA of the CDR3: TGTGCCAGCAGTTTATTATCCCAGGTACATGAGCAGTTCTTC. The gene calls are TRBV27 and TRBJ2-1; no clear D. The V end lost 1 base, the J end lost 8 bases, and 12 bases lay between the germline ends. This CDR3 comprises 14 residues. From germline, CDR1 is MNHEY and CDR2 SMNVEV (reference sequence).

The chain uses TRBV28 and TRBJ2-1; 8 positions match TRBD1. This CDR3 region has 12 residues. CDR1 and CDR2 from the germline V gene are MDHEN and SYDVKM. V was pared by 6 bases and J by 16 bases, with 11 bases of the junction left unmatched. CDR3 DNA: TGTGCCAGCAGGCCTTCCCCGGGACAGGCCTTCTTC. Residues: CASRPSPGQAFF.

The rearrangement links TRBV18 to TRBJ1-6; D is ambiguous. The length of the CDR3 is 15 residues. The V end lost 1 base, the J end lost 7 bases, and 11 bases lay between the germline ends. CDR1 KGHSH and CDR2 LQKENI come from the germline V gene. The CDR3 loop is CASSPRSEGNSPLHF. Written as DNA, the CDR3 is TGTGCCAGCTCACCACGATCTGAAGGGAATTCACCCCTCCACTTT.

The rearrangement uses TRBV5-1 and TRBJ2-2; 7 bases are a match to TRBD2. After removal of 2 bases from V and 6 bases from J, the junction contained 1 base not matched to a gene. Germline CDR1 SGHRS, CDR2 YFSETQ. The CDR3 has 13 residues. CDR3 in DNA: TGCGCCAGCAGCTTTGGGGGGGCCGGGGAGCTGTTTTTT. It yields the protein CASSFGGAGELFF.

The CDR3 sequence: CASRRGSSSYNEQFF. The CDR3 coding sequence is TGCGCCAGCAGGAGGGGCTCTAGCTCCTACAATGAGCAGTTCTTC. This chain connects TRBV5-1 to TRBJ2-1; perhaps D is TRBD1 or TRBD2 (5 bases each). Germline CDR1 SGHRS, CDR2 YFSETQ. Trimming cost V 5 bases and J 0 bases, with 12 bases left between them. The CDR3 is 15 amino acids.

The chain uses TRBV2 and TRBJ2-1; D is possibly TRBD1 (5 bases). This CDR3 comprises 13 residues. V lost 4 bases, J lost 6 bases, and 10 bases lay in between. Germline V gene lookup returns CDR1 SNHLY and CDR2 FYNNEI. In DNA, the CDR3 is TGTGCCAGCAGTGTACTGCAGGGCAATGAGCAGTTCTTC. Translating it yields CASSVLQGNEQFF.

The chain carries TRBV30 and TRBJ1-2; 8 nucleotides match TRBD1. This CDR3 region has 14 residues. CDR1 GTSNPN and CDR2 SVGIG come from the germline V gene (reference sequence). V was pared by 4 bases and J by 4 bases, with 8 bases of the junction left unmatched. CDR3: CAWMFDRGPYGYTF. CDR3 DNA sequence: TGTGCCTGGATGTTCGACAGGGGACCCTATGGCTACACCTTC.

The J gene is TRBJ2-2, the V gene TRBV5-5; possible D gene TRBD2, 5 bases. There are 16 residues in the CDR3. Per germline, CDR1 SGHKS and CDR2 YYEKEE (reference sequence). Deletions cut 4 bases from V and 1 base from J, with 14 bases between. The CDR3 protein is CASSLTPGGNTGELFF. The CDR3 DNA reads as TGTGCCAGCAGCCTTACCCCTGGAGGGAACACCGGGGAGCTGTTTTTT.

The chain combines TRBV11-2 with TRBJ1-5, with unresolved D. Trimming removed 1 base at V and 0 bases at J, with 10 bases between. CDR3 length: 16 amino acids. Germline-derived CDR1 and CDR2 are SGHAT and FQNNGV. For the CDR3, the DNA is TGTGCCAGCAGCTTAGGTGGTGGGGTTAGCAATCAGCCCCAGCATTTT. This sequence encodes CASSLGGGVSNQPQHF.

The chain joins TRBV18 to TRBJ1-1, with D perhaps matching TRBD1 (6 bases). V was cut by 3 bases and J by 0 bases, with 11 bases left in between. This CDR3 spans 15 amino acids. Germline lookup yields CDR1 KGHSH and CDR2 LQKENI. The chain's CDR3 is CASSPDRPVNTEAFF. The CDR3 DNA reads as TGTGCCAGCTCACCCGACAGGCCAGTGAACACTGAAGCTTTCTTT.

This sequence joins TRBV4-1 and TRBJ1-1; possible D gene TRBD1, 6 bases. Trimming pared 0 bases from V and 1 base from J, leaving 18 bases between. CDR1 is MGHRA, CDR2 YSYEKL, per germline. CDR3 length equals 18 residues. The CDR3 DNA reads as TGCGCCAGCAGCCAAGAAGGGGGGTCTCGGGGTCGGAACACTGAAGCTTTCTTT. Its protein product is CASSQEGGSRGRNTEAFF.

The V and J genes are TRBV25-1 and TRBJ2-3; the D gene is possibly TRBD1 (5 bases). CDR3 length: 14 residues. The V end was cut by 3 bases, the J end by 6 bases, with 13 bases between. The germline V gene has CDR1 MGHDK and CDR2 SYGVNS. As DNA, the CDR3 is TGTGCCAGCAGTGAGGGCAGGGTGGGGGATACGCAGTATTTT. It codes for CASSEGRVGDTQYF.

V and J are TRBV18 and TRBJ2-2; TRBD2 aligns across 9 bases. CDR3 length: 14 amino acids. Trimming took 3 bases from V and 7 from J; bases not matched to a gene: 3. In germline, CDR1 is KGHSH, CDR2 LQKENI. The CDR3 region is CASSPRTSDGELFF. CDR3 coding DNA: TGTGCCAGCTCACCGAGGACTAGCGACGGGGAGCTGTTTTTT.

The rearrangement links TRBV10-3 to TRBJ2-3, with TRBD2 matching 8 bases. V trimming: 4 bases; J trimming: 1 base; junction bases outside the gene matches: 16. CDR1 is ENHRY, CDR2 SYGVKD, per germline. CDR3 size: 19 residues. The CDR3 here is CAISALNGRGGLGTDTQYF. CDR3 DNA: TGTGCCATCAGTGCATTGAACGGGAGGGGCGGTTTAGGCACAGATACGCAGTATTTT.

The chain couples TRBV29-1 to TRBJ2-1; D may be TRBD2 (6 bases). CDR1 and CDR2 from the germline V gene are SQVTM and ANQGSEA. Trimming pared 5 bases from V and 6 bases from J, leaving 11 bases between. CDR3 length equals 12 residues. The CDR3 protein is CSVSETSNEQFF. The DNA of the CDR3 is TGCAGCGTTTCCGAGACTAGCAATGAGCAGTTCTTC.

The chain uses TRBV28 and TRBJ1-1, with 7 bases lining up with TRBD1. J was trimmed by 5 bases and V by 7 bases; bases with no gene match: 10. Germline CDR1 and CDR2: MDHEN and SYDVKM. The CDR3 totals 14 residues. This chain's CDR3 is CASNFDRDGTEAFF. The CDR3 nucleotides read TGTGCCAGCAACTTCGACAGGGATGGAACTGAAGCTTTCTTT.

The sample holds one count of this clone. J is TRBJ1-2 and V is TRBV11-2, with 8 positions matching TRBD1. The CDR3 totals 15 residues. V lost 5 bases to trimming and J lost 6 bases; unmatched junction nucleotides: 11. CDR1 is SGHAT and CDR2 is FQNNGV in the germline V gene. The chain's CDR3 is CASSKPGTGEDGYTF. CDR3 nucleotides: TGTGCCAGCAGCAAACCCGGGACAGGAGAAGATGGCTACACCTTC.

The CDR3 loop reads CASRQTAYYGYTF. DNA of the CDR3: TGTGCCAGCAGACAAACAGCGTACTATGGCTACACCTTC. This chain joins TRBV28 and TRBJ1-2; no clear D. Between the trimmed V and J ends, which lost 6 bases and 3 bases, there was a span of 11 bases. Germline V gene data show CDR1 as MDHEN and CDR2 as SYDVKM. The CDR3 is 13 amino acids.

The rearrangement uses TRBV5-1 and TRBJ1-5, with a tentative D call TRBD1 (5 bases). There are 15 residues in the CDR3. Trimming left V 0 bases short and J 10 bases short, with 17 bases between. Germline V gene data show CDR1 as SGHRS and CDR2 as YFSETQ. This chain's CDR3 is CASSLVGTPEEPQHF. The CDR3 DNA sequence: TGCGCCAGCAGCTTGGTTGGGACCCCGGAGGAACCCCAGCATTTT.

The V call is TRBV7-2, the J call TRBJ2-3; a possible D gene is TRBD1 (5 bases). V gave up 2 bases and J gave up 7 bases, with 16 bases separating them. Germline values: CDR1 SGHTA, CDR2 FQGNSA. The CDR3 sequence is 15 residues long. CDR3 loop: CASSLMGQGANTQYF. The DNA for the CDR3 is TGTGCCAGCAGCTTAATGGGGCAGGGTGCGAATACGCAGTATTTT. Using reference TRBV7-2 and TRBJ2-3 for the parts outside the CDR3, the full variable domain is GAGVSQSPSNKVTEKGKDVELRCDPISGHTALYWYRQSLGQGLEFLIYFQGNSAPDKSGLPSDRFSAERTGGSVSTLTIQRTQQEDSAVYLCASSLMGQGANTQYFGPGTRLTVL.